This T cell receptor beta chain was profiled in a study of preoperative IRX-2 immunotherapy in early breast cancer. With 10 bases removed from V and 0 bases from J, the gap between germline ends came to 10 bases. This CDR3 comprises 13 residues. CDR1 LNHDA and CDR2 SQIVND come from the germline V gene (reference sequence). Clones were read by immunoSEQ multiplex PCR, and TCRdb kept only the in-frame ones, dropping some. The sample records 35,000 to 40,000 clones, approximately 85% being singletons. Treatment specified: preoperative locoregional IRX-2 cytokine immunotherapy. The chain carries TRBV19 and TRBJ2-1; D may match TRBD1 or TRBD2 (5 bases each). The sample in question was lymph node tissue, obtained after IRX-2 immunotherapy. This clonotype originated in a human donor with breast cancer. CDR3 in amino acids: CATRDGSYNEQFF. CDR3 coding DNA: TGTGCCACCCGGGACGGCTCCTACAATGAGCAGTTCTTC.